Sequencing of this T cell receptor (beta chain) was carried out in a study of T cell responses to AZD1222 COVID-19 vaccine (dated by TCRdb to the early 2020s). In the study overall: AZD1222 recipients with second doses at about 4 weeks or about 12 weeks were pooled, because spike-specific TCR depth and breadth did not differ between schedules. Trial participants were enrolled by age into subgroups of 18-55, 56-69 and 70-plus years, and around 150, 28 and 57 TCR-sequenced participants, respectively, were included in these subgroups. A total of more than 230 trial participants underwent TCR sequencing, of whom about 200 received two doses of AZD1222 and some 26 received two doses of the MenACWY control vaccine.

CDR1 and CDR2, looked up from the germline V gene, are MDHEN and SYDVKM. The CDR3 goes from the cysteine to the phenylalanine over 15 residues. CDR3 DNA is the only sequence kept; it has 45 bases, read in frame from the first base. Trimming at the junction amounts to 6 bases on V and 3 bases on J, and the germline ends lie 15 bases apart. The CDR3 regions of human TCRbeta chains were subjected to immunosequencing. Under the source paper's analysis protocol: Repertoire TCRs were checked for matches against a reference library of SARS-CoV-2-specific TCRs that had been generated using the MIRA antigen-specificity platform. Breadth was defined as the fraction of unique TCRs that were SARS-CoV-2-associated, and depth was defined as the fraction of total T cells that were SARS-CoV-2-associated. Using the MIRA data, each spike-specific TCR was mapped to the spike region that the TCR reacts to and placed in a CD4 or CD8 class. Log10-transformed breadth and depth values were compared by one-way ANOVA with Sidak's multiple comparisons tests. Here the immuneACCESS table is served through TCRdb, limited to in-frame sequences with V and J called. Missing clones are a known gap in these copies; in checked studies unresolved V genes cover under half, and the rest lacks a known reason. V, J and clone size were drawn from that table, and D and trimming were deduced from the DNA. The sample table contains 99,000 or so clones; only one count was recorded for 80% to 90% of them. The ten largest account for around 8.7% of the sample.

About this clone itself: Its antigen has not been determined. Per-base quality was not reported, and no clone a single base away is much larger than it.

Here is what the overall study found, with its caveats: Most participants were white British and females outnumbered males, and the authors suggested that clonal diversity may have been underestimated. Because no samples from the day 14 peak response were available, repertoires could be characterized only after the peak T cell response. Epitopes outside the regions mutated in the B.1.351 and B.1.1.7 variants were reportedly recognized by nearly half of the unique spike-specific TCRs. The vaccine-associated CD4 TCRs covered the entire spike protein, and the dominant responses fell in regions 160-218 and 743-854. Conclusions about previously exposed vaccinees are limited because only 5 or 6 AZD1222 recipients were SARS-CoV-2 seropositive at baseline. The 56-69-year group was small, and its depth increase did not reach significance, likely because of low power. After two AZD1222 doses, both the breadth and the depth of spike-specific TCRs were significantly higher than at day 0 and than in MenACWY recipients.

The time point tag for this specimen amounts to: baseline before first vaccination. The vaccinee samples were drawn from two UK trials, COV001 and COV002, one of which was a single-blind randomized controlled phase 2/3 trial testing AZD1222 (ChAdOx1 nCoV-19) in healthy adults. Trial participant PBMC samples were collected at day 0 and day 28 after the second dose for TCRbeta chain sequencing. The TCR comes from an adult in good health. Source: peripheral blood, taken on day 0 of AZD1222 vaccination. The chain employs TRBV28 and TRBJ1-5; tentative D gene TRBD1, with 6 bases matching. The bases read TGTGCCAGCAGCCTAGAGGGGGGCCTCAATCAGCCCCAGCATTTT. This sequence encodes CASSLEGGLNQPQHF.